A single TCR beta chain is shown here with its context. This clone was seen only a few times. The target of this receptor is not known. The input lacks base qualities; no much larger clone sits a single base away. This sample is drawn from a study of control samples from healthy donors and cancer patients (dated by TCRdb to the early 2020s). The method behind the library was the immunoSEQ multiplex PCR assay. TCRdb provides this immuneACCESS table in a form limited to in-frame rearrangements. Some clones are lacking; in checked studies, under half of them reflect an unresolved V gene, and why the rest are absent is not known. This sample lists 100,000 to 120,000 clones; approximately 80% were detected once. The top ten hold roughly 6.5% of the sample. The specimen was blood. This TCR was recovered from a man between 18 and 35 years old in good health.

The DNA is as follows: TGTGCCAGCACCCTGGAGGCGATGAACACTGAAGCTTTCTTT. Its product reads: CASTLEAMNTEAFF. The V and J segments used are TRBV11-2 and TRBJ1-1; confidence is insufficient to name the D gene. Reading the germline V gene gives CDR1 SGHAT and CDR2 FQNNGV. Reading from cysteine to phenylalanine, the CDR3 counts 14 amino acids. The DNA shown is the 42-base CDR3, in frame from base 1. Cut back by 7 bases and 0 bases, the V and J ends lie 12 bases apart.